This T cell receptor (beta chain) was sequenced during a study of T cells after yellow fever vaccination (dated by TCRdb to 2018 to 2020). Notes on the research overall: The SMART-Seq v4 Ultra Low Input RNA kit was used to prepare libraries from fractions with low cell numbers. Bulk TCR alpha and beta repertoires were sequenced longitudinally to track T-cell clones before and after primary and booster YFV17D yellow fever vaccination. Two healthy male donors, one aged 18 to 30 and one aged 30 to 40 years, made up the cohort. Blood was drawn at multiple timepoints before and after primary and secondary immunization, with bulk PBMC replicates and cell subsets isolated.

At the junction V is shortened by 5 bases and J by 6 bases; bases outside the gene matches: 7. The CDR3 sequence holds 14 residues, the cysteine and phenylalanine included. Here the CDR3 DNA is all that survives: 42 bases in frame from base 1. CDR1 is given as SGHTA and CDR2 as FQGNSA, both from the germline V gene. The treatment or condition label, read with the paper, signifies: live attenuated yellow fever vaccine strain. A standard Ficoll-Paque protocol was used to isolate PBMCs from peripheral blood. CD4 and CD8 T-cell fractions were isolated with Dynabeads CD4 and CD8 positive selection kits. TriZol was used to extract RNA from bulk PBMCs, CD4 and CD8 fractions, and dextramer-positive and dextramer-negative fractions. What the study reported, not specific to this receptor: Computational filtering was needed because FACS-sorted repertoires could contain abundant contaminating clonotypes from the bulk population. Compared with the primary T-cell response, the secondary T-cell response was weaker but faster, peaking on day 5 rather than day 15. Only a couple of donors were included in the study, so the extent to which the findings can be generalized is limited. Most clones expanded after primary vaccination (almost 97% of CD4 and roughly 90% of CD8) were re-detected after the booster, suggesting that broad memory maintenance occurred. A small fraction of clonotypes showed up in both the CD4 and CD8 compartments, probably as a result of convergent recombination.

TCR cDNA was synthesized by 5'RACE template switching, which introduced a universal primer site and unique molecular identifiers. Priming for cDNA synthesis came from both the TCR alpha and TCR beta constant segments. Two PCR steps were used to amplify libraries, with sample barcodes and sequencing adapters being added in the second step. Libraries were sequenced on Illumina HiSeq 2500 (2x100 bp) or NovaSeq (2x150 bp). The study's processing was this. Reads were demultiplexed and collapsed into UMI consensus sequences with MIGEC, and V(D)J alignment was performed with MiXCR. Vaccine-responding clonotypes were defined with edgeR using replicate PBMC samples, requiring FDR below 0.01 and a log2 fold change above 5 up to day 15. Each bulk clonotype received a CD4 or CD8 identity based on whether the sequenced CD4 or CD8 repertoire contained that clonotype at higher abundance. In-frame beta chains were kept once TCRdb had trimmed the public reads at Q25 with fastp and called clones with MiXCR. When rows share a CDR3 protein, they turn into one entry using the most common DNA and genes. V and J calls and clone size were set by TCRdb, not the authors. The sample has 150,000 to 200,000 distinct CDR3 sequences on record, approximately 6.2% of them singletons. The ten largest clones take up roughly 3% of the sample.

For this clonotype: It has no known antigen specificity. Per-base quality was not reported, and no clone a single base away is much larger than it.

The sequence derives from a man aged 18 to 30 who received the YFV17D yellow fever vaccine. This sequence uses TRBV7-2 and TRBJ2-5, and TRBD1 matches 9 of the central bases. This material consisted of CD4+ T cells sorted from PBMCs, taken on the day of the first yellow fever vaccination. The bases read TGTGCCAGCAGCATGGACAGGGGATGGAAGACCCAGTACTTC. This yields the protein CASSMDRGWKTQYF. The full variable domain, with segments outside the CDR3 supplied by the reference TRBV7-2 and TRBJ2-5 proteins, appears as GAGVSQSPSNKVTEKGKDVELRCDPISGHTALYWYRQSLGQGLEFLIYFQGNSAPDKSGLPSDRFSAERTGGSVSTLTIQRTQQEDSAVYLCASSMDRGWKTQYFGPGTRLLVL.